Following are 14 T cell receptor beta chains from one sample sequenced in a study of CD8 T cells in Susac syndrome. Reverse transcription of about 0.45 to 1 ug RNA was performed with random hexamers. TCRdb ran MiXCR on the immunoSEQ multiplex PCR reads and lists one entry per CDR3 protein. Of about 83,000 distinct CDR3 sequences in the sample, roughly 94% were seen once. The sequencing sample was made of CD8+ T cells from PBMCs. Source of these receptors: a human donor with Susac syndrome.

The rearrangement joins TRBV30 to TRBJ1-5; unclear D gene. This CDR3 region has 15 residues. V lost 0 bases and J lost 0, with 9 bases in between. Germline CDR1 reads GTSNPN; CDR2 reads SVGIG (reference sequence). CDR3 sequence: CAWSVLGGSNQPQHF. The CDR3 DNA follows: TGTGCCTGGAGTGTACTGGGTGGTAGCAATCAGCCCCAGCATTTT.

The rearrangement uses TRBV30 and TRBJ1-1; D ambiguous. Trimming took off 0 bases at V and 5 bases at J, with 4 bases between the two ends. Germline-derived CDR1 and CDR2 are GTSNPN and SVGIG (reference sequence). This CDR3 spans 11 amino acids. Here the CDR3 DNA reads TGTGCCTGGAGTGTGGATACTGAAGCTTTCTTT. Translating it yields CAWSVDTEAFF.

This chain connects TRBV27 to TRBJ2-5, with D unresolved. Germline loops: CDR1 MNHEY, CDR2 SMNVEV (reference sequence). The CDR3 length is 11 residues. Trimming removed 10 bases at V and 9 bases at J, with 15 bases between. The CDR3 region has the DNA TGTGCCACCGGACCGGAGAGTCCCCAGTACTTC. Amino acid sequence: CATGPESPQYF.

The chain uses TRBV29-1 and TRBJ1-1, with D possibly TRBD1 on 5 matching bases. This CDR3 is built from 15 residues. Trimming pared 3 bases from V and 0 bases from J, leaving 14 bases between. Germline CDR1 SQVTM, CDR2 ANQGSEA. CDR3 sequence: CSVDGGINMNTEAFF. CDR3 nucleotides: TGCAGCGTTGATGGGGGTATTAACATGAACACTGAAGCTTTCTTT.

The chain carries TRBV29-1 and TRBJ2-7; D is undetermined. The CDR3 totals 11 residues. CDR1 and CDR2 (germline): SQVTM, ANQGSEA. V dropped 4 bases and J dropped 5 bases, with 9 bases sitting between them. The DNA for the CDR3 is TGCAGCGTTGGGTACGGTGACGAGCAGTACTTC. Residues: CSVGYGDEQYF.

V usage is TRBV13 and J usage is TRBJ2-5; D is possibly TRBD1 or TRBD2 (6 bases each). The length of the CDR3 is 13 residues. V gave up 3 bases and J gave up 5 bases, with 10 bases separating them. Germline CDR1 and CDR2: PRHDT and FYEKMQ (reference sequence). The CDR3 DNA is TGTGCCAGCAGCTTGGGGGGCGCTGAGACCCAGTACTTC. This codes for CASSLGGAETQYF.

The CDR3 DNA reads TGTGCCAGCTCACCAGTGGGGAGCACAGATACGCAGTATTTT. Translating gives CASSPVGSTDTQYF. The rearrangement joins TRBV18 to TRBJ2-3; D is unresolved. Deletions cut 2 bases from V and 0 bases from J, with 6 bases between. CDR1 is KGHSH, CDR2 LQKENI, per germline. The CDR3 consists of 14 residues. Full variable domain (missing parts from reference TRBV18 and TRBJ2-3): NAGVMQNPRHLVRRRGQEARLRCSPMKGHSHVYWYRQLPEEGLKFMVYLQKENIIDESGMPKERFSAEFPKEGPSILRIQQVVRGDSAAYFCASSPVGSTDTQYFGPGTRLTVL.

The chain is built from TRBV13 and TRBJ2-3; D may be TRBD1 or TRBD2 (5 bases each). CDR3 length equals 15 residues. The V end was cut by 5 bases, the J end by 3 bases, with 15 bases between. The germline gives CDR1 PRHDT, CDR2 FYEKMQ (reference sequence). CDR3 loop: CASSRPGQGTDTQYF. The CDR3 nucleotides read TGTGCCAGCAGCCGCCCGGGGCAGGGAACAGATACGCAGTATTTT.

The rearrangement uses TRBV11-3 and TRBJ1-1; D unresolved. From germline, CDR1 is SGHNT and CDR2 YENEEA. CDR3 length: 13 residues. Between the trimmed V and J ends, which lost 2 bases and 8 bases, there was a span of 12 bases. This CDR3 reads CASSLNVGSEAFF. The CDR3 region has the DNA TGTGCCAGCAGCTTAAACGTGGGGTCCGAAGCTTTCTTT.

V is TRBV20-1 and J is TRBJ1-3; D gene uncertain. The V end lost 6 bases, the J end lost 1 base, and 7 bases lay between the germline ends. CDR1 is DFQATT and CDR2 is SNEGSKA in the germline V gene (reference sequence). This CDR3 region has 12 residues. The CDR3 region has the DNA TGCAGTGCCCGTGCGTCTGGAAACACCATATATTTT. The encoded protein is CSARASGNTIYF.

The chain employs TRBV13 and TRBJ1-2; D gene unclear. The V gene lost 1 base and the J gene lost 0 bases, with 18 bases spanning the gap. Germline CDR1 reads PRHDT; CDR2 reads FYEKMQ (reference sequence). The length of the CDR3 is 18 residues. The CDR3 reads CASSLVGSSLSPNYGYTF. In DNA form, the CDR3 reads TGTGCCAGCAGCTTAGTAGGCTCCAGCCTTTCACCTAACTATGGCTACACCTTC. Looking up the rest from reference TRBV13 and TRBJ1-2 gives the full variable domain: AAGVIQSPRHLIKEKRETATLKCYPIPRHDTVYWYQQGPGQDPQFLISFYEKMQSDKGSIPDRFSAQQFSDYHSELNMSSLELGDSALYFCASSLVGSSLSPNYGYTFGSGTRLTVV.

The chain employs TRBV20-1 and TRBJ1-1, with D unclear. Germline values: CDR1 DFQATT, CDR2 SNEGSKA (reference sequence). CDR3 length equals 15 residues. With 0 bases removed from V and 5 bases from J, the gap between germline ends came to 16 bases. CDR3 in amino acids: CSARELKGLGTEAFF. The CDR3 DNA reads as TGCAGTGCTAGAGAGTTGAAAGGGCTTGGGACTGAAGCTTTCTTT.

The gene calls are TRBV9 and TRBJ1-2; D is unclear. V was clipped by 4 bases and J by 7 bases, with 14 bases between them. CDR1 is SGDLS and CDR2 is YYNGEE in the germline V gene. CDR3 length: 13 amino acids. CDR3 nucleotides: TGTGCCAGCAGCCCTAACTCGGGTAGTGGCTACACCTTC. Residues: CASSPNSGSGYTF. Looking up the rest from reference TRBV9 and TRBJ1-2 gives the full variable domain: DSGVTQTPKHLITATGQRVTLRCSPRSGDLSVYWYQQSLDQGLQFLIQYYNGEERAKGNILERFSAQQFPDLHSELNLSSLELGDSALYFCASSPNSGSGYTFGSGTRLTVV.

This clonotype appeared a single time. The V call is TRBV27, the J call TRBJ2-1; unclear D gene. V was pared by 2 bases and J by 5 bases, with 7 bases between. Germline loops: CDR1 MNHEY, CDR2 SMNVEV (reference sequence). This CDR3 comprises 13 residues. This CDR3 reads CASSLALNNEQFF. CDR3 DNA: TGTGCCAGCAGTTTAGCGTTAAACAATGAGCAGTTCTTC.